This entry is about one TCR beta chain. Its antigen is unknown. The junction shows a germline mismatch at one end, possibly a read error. The TCR beta profiling, which covered VDJ combination and CDR3 sequence, was carried out using genomic DNA as the template. TCRdb called the reads again in MiXCR, with one record for every CDR3 protein. The table includes 250,000 to 300,000 distinct CDR3 sequences, 45% to 65% detected once. This sample was taken from a study of CD8+CD57+ T cells in acquired aplastic anemia. The CDR3 runs to 13 residues. From germline, CDR1 is SGHRS and CDR2 YFSETQ. Broader study findings: CD8+ Simpson's diversity showed no significant patient-control difference.

The V gene is TRBV5-1, the J gene TRBJ2-7, with D possibly being TRBD2 (5 bases). Sequenced: sorted CD4+, CD8+, or CD8+CD57+ T cells (not recorded which) from PBMCs. The TCR was taken from a human donor with severe aplastic anemia or a healthy control (not recorded which). In nucleotides, the CDR3 is TGCGCCAGCAGCCAAGATGATGGGCTAGCTAAGACCTTC. Protein product: CASSQDDGLAKTF.